Sequencing of this T cell receptor (beta chain) was carried out in a study of shared T cell receptors in the human thymus. The repertoire was sequenced with immunoSEQ multiplex PCR; TCRdb's copy has only in-frame clones and lacks some. The repertoire holds hundreds of thousands of clones, roughly 90% seen once, with 0.0085% to 0.012% in the top ten. Germline V lookup: CDR1 MNHEY, CDR2 SVGAGI. The CDR3 covers 15 residues. Trimming took off 1 base at V and 2 bases at J, with 8 bases between the two ends. These same records also appear under a second study, on human thymus T cells.

This chain uses TRBV6-5 with TRBJ2-2; D may be TRBD1 (6 bases). Sequencing used thymocytes. This TCR came from a boy under two years old with a congenital heart defect. CDR3 loop: CASSYYRANTGELFF. The CDR3 nucleotides read TGTGCCAGCAGTTACTACAGGGCCAACACCGGGGAGCTGTTTTTT.